The 2 T cell receptor beta chains presented below share a single source sample, sequenced in a study of shared clonotypes between healthy human individuals. Measured with immunoSEQ multiplex PCR; TCRdb has only the in-frame clones, and not every one. The data contain over 2 million clones, 85% to 95% of them singletons. The sample comprised naive CD4+ T cells sorted from blood. Regarding subset: CD45RA+ positively selected. Receptors originate from a young man in good health.

The chain employs TRBV10-3 and TRBJ1-1; no reliable D call. The CDR3 covers 14 residues. The V gene lost 4 bases and the J gene lost 3 bases, with 12 bases spanning the gap. Germline V CDR1 and CDR2: ENHRY, SYGVKD. CDR3 region: CAISASEWDTEAFF. Written as DNA, the CDR3 is TGTGCCATCAGTGCCTCGGAGTGGGACACTGAAGCTTTCTTT.

The V call is TRBV11-2, the J call TRBJ1-2, with a weak D call TRBD1 (6 bases). The germline V gene has CDR1 SGHAT and CDR2 FQNNGV. The V and J ends lost 5 bases and 8 bases respectively, with 15 bases between them. The CDR3 runs to 13 residues. CDR3 coding DNA: TGTGCCAGCAGCCCTGACAGGTTCTTGGGCTACACCTTC. This encodes CASSPDRFLGYTF.